What follows is one T cell receptor (beta chain) and its context. Other DNA sequences in this specimen translate into the identical CDR3. V was clipped by 10 bases and J by 1 base; unmatched bases: 13. The CDR3 totals 18 residues. Germline values: CDR1 LNHDA, CDR2 SQIVND (reference sequence). These data come from a study of blood T cell repertoires in COVID-19. Study overall: Collection of acute and convalescent COVID-19 samples took place in the United States, Italy and Spain.

How the authors handled the data: Estimation of nucleated cell counts relied on the amplification of reference gene primers. Sequenced by immunoSEQ multiplex PCR; TCRdb stores in-frame clones only, minus some. The DNA was the basis for D and trimming; V, J and clone size are from that table. The sample has fewer than 350,000 clones, roughly 91% seen once. Sequencing input: PBMCs or T cells enriched from blood (not recorded which). This chain connects TRBV19 to TRBJ2-6; 10 nucleotides align to TRBD1. The source of this sequence is a woman between 35 and 50 years old with acute COVID-19. The CDR3 loop reads CATKGWGTGVSGANVLTF. CDR3 DNA: TGTGCCACCAAAGGCTGGGGGACAGGGGTGTCTGGGGCCAACGTCCTGACTTTC.